The entry that follows covers one TCR beta chain sequence. The antigen is not known. This record comes from a study of T cells in localized non-small cell lung cancer. Overall study results and limits: Adjacent uninvolved lung had the highest clonality, suggesting focused antigen responses. The appearance of a median 57 of the top 100 tumor clones was seen in adjacent lung.

Data came from immunoSEQ multiplex PCR; TCRdb stores just in-frame clones and leaves some out. The repertoire consists of fewer than 8,000 clones, with approximately 46% occurring once and the leading ten covering around 2.8%. V lost 0 bases to trimming and J lost 1 base; unmatched junction nucleotides: 6. Germline V gene lookup returns CDR1 SGHRS and CDR2 YFSETQ. The CDR3 spans 16 residues. The clonotype originates from a female donor older than 55 with stage I lung adenocarcinoma. This chain uses TRBV5-1 with TRBJ1-1, with TRBD1 identical over 7 bases. This sample comprised lymph node tissue, obtained before any cancer treatment. The CDR3 nucleotides read TGCGCCAGCAGCTTGGTGGCAGGGGGACCGAACACTGAAGCTTTCTTT. The encoded protein is CASSLVAGGPNTEAFF.